The 5 T cell receptor beta chains below come from one sample, sequenced in a study of T cell clonality in common variable immunodeficiency. This table comes from immunoSEQ multiplex PCR, and its TCRdb copy is limited to in-frame clones, with some not included. This repertoire lists some 40,000 clones without singletons; approximately 0.68% sits in the top ten. Material: peripheral blood mononuclear cells. The receptor set was obtained from a person between 18 and 70 years old in good health.

This clone was counted many times. From the germline J gene comes the end of the CDR3, since the read stops 3 residues before it. The V gene is TRBV9, the J gene TRBJ2-3; D gene uncertain. Germline V gene lookup returns CDR1 SGDLS and CDR2 YYNGEE. V dropped 1 base and J dropped 6 bases, with 12 bases sitting between them. The CDR3 length is 14 residues. Partial CDR3 DNA: TGTGCCAGCAGCGTAAACCCGGTCCCCGATACG. Translated: CASSVNPVPDT. The full CDR3 protein reads CASSVNPVPDTQYF.

This clone was picked up many times. The CDR3 end is not reached by the read, which stops 3 residues before it; the germline J gene fills it in. V is TRBV7-9 and J is TRBJ2-1, with D unclear. Trimming cost V 4 bases and J 4 bases, with 5 bases left between them. In germline, CDR1 is SEHNR, CDR2 FQNEAQ (reference sequence). The CDR3 extends over 12 amino acids. Incomplete CDR3 DNA: TGTGCCAGCAGCTCCAGGTACAATGAG. Amino acids: CASSSRYNE. The complete CDR3 sequence is CASSSRYNEQFF.

Many counts were recorded for this clone. Sequencing ends 3 residues short of the CDR3 end; the germline J gene provides the rest. The genes are TRBV20-1 and TRBJ1-1, with 9 positions matching TRBD1. The CDR3 consists of 11 residues. The V gene's germline CDR1 is DFQATT and CDR2 SNEGSKA (reference sequence). Germline trimming cut 8 bases from V and 5 bases from J; bases unmatched to any gene: 3. The CDR3 sequence: CSTTGGTEAFF. The sequenced CDR3 bases are TGCAGTACGACAGGGGGGACTGAA.

This clone showed up many times. The DNA ends 3 residues before the CDR3 does, and the rest of the CDR3 is filled in from the germline J gene. The J gene is TRBJ1-2, the V gene TRBV28; 8 nucleotides agree with TRBD1. J was trimmed by 4 bases and V by 1 base; bases with no gene match: 2. Per germline, CDR1 MDHEN and CDR2 SYDVKM. The CDR3 has 14 residues. Partial CDR3 DNA: TGTGCCAGCAGTTTATCAGGGGGCACCTATGGC. Amino acid sequence: CASSLSGGTYG. The whole CDR3 sequence reads CASSLSGGTYGYTF.

This clone was seen many times. Read coverage stops 3 residues before the CDR3 terminus; the germline J gene supplies the remainder. V and J are TRBV9 and TRBJ2-1, with D perhaps TRBD2 (6 bases). This CDR3 has 16 residues. Trimming shortened V by 1 base and J by 4 bases, and 15 bases separated the two germline ends. Per germline, CDR1 SGDLS and CDR2 YYNGEE. CDR3 sequence reads: CASSVNLLAKYNEQFF. CDR3 bases read: TGTGCCAGCAGCGTAAATCTCCTAGCGAAATACAATGAG.